The 2 T cell receptor beta chains presented below share a single source sample, sequenced in a study of beta chain features in type 1 diabetes. cDNA synthesis used the whole RNA isolate, giving expressed TCRB sequences. Repertoires were generated with immunoSEQ multiplex PCR, while TCRdb's copy carries only in-frame clones and drops some. The sample consists of 140,000 or so clones, more than 9% of them appearing once. The source material was naive CD4+ T cells from blood. Every receptor here comes from a man younger than 30 in good health.

The table lists this clone with a few counts. The chain links TRBV29-1 to TRBJ2-1; TRBD2 matches at 7 bases. CDR3 length: 15 residues. V lost 6 bases, J lost 6 bases, and 14 bases stayed unmatched. Germline assignment: CDR1 SQVTM and CDR2 ANQGSEA. CDR3 residues: CSVSRGVGLSNEQFF. The CDR3 bases are TGCAGCGTCTCCCGGGGGGTGGGATTAAGCAATGAGCAGTTCTTC.

A few counts support this clone. The chain recombines TRBV28 with TRBJ2-7; the D gene is possibly TRBD2 (6 bases). Per the germline V gene, CDR1 is MDHEN and CDR2 is SYDVKM. The CDR3 covers 15 residues. With 5 bases removed from V and 3 bases from J, the gap between germline ends came to 17 bases. CDR3 DNA sequence: TGTGCCAGCAGTCCAGGAGGAGGGACCTACTACGAGCAGTACTTC. This sequence encodes CASSPGGGTYYEQYF.